This passage covers 3 T cell receptor beta chains from one sample sequenced in a study of blood T cell repertoires in COVID-19. Some clones are missing from TCRdb's copy, which holds only in-frame ones; the method was immunoSEQ multiplex PCR. The data hold 100,000 to 150,000 clones, with 80% to 90% observed a single time. The sequenced sample consisted of peripheral blood. These receptors came from a woman between 55 and 75 years old with acute or convalescent COVID-19.

This rearrangement joins TRBV19 to TRBJ2-1; D might be TRBD2 (5 bases). Per germline, CDR1 LNHDA and CDR2 SQIVND (reference sequence). The V end lost 2 bases, the J end lost 7 bases, and 21 bases lay between the germline ends. The CDR3 has 17 amino acids. DNA for the CDR3: TGTGCCAGTAGTATATCCTCACTCACTAGGACGAAAAATGAGCAGTTCTTC. Residues: CASSISSLTRTKNEQFF. The full variable domain, in which reference TRBV19 and TRBJ2-1 provide the parts outside the CDR3, is DGGITQSPKYLFRKEGQNVTLSCEQNLNHDAMYWYRQDPGQGLRLIYYSQIVNDFQKGDIAEGYSVSREKKESFPLTVTSAQKNPTAFYLCASSISSLTRTKNEQFFGPGTRLTVL.

The rearrangement uses TRBV27 and TRBJ2-1; 7 bases are shared with TRBD1. V dropped 5 bases and J dropped 5; count of bases not matched to a gene: 12. The germline gives CDR1 MNHEY, CDR2 SMNVEV (reference sequence). The CDR3 loop spans 16 amino acids. CDR3 sequence reads: CASSINPGQAHNEQFF. The CDR3 DNA reads TGTGCCAGCAGTATTAACCCCGGACAGGCTCACAATGAGCAGTTCTTC.

The chain carries TRBV7-8 and TRBJ2-2; maybe TRBD2 (5 bases). The CDR3 totals 14 residues. The germline gives CDR1 SGHVS, CDR2 FQNEAQ. Trimming removed 8 bases from V and 1 base from J, with 11 bases in between. DNA of the CDR3: TGTGCCAGCCGGCGGGCGGAGAACACCGGGGAGCTGTTTTTT. Its protein product is CASRRAENTGELFF.